The 16 T cell receptor beta chains below all came from one sample that was sequenced in a study of cytomegalovirus exposure and HLA in healthy donors. Primers included in the PCR were 60 Vbeta and 13 Jbeta primers. Produced via immunoSEQ multiplex PCR; TCRdb's table is partial and in-frame only. The sample yields 100,000 to 150,000 clones, approximately 83% seen once. The source material was PBMCs. The source is a woman between 35 and 50 years old in good health and CMV-seropositive.

This chain joins TRBV19 and TRBJ2-1; 9 nucleotides agree with TRBD2. CDR3 length equals 15 residues. CDR1 is LNHDA, CDR2 SQIVND, per germline (reference sequence). The V segment lost 6 bases and the J segment 10 bases; nucleotides outside the gene matches: 13. Here the CDR3 DNA reads TGTGCCAGTAGCTGGGTTGGGGGTAGCGGGAGCGAGCAGTTCTTC. Translated: CASSWVGGSGSEQFF.

The chain has TRBV5-1 and TRBJ1-1; a possible D gene is TRBD1 (5 bases). Germline V gene data show CDR1 as SGHRS and CDR2 as YFSETQ. The CDR3 is 13 amino acids. The V gene lost 5 bases and the J gene lost 4 bases, with 12 bases spanning the gap. The CDR3 protein is CASSFTGGTEAFF. The CDR3, as DNA: TGCGCCAGCAGTTTTACAGGTGGCACTGAAGCTTTCTTT. The full variable domain, in which reference TRBV5-1 and TRBJ1-1 provide the parts outside the CDR3, is KAGVTQTPRYLIKTRGQQVTLSCSPISGHRSVSWYQQTPGQGLQFLFEYFSETQRNKGNFPGRFSGRQFSNSRSEMNVSTLELGDSALYLCASSFTGGTEAFFGQGTRLTVV.

The chain recombines TRBV19 with TRBJ2-7; TRBD2 agrees at 12 bases. With V trimmed by 6 bases and J by 0 bases, 0 bases remained unmatched. CDR3 length equals 14 residues. Germline V CDR1 and CDR2: LNHDA, SQIVND (reference sequence). In DNA form, the CDR3 reads TGTGCCAGTAGACTAGCGGGAGGCTCCTACGAGCAGTACTTC. It yields the protein CASRLAGGSYEQYF.

The chain uses TRBV5-6 and TRBJ2-1; the D is unclear. The ends were cut back, 2 bases at V and 7 bases at J, with 7 bases in the middle. The CDR3 is made up of 12 amino acids. Germline V gene lookup returns CDR1 SGHDT and CDR2 YYEEEE. The CDR3 nucleotides are TGTGCCAGCAGCTTTACGGTTAATGAGCAGTTCTTC. It specifies CASSFTVNEQFF.

The rearrangement joins TRBV27 to TRBJ2-7, with a possible D match to TRBD1 (5 bases). The germline gives CDR1 MNHEY, CDR2 SMNVEV (reference sequence). The CDR3 sequence is 15 residues long. Deletions cut 5 bases from V and 2 bases from J, with 16 bases between. CDR3 DNA: TGTGCCAGCAGTCCCGGCAGGGAAATTCCCTACGAGCAGTACTTC. Amino acids: CASSPGREIPYEQYF.

In regard to this clone: Within the sample, other DNA sequences also encode this same CDR3. The V and J genes are TRBV7-2 and TRBJ1-1; D ambiguous. CDR1 is SGHTA and CDR2 is FQGNSA in the germline V gene. The CDR3 length is 13 residues. The V and J ends lost 1 base and 1 base respectively, with 4 bases between them. The CDR3 protein is CASSLEQNTEAFF. The CDR3 DNA sequence: TGTGCCAGCAGCTTAGAGCAGAACACTGAAGCTTTCTTT.

CDR3 sequence (DNA): TGTGCCAGCAGTGAAGAGGGCAGCGGGAGGAGCTACGAGCAGTACTTC. Protein product: CASSEEGSGRSYEQYF. This chain joins TRBV2 and TRBJ2-7; TRBD2 agrees at 9 bases. The V gene end was trimmed by 1 base and the J gene end by 3 bases; junction bases not matched to a gene: 7. The germline gives CDR1 SNHLY, CDR2 FYNNEI. The CDR3 is made up of 16 amino acids.

This chain uses TRBV7-8 with TRBJ2-1; 10 nucleotides align to TRBD2. The ends lost 5 bases at V and 2 bases at J; junction bases unmatched: 6. The CDR3 loop spans 16 amino acids. Germline V gene sequence: CDR1 SGHVS, CDR2 FQNEAQ. The CDR3 sequence is CASSPLAGVTYNEQFF. The CDR3 DNA reads TGTGCCAGCAGCCCTCTAGCGGGAGTAACCTACAATGAGCAGTTCTTC.

The genes are TRBV15 and TRBJ2-2; no definite D call. The CDR3 is 13 amino acids. Per germline, CDR1 LNHNV and CDR2 YYDKDF (reference sequence). The V gene lost 5 bases and the J gene lost 4 bases, with 8 bases spanning the gap. Here the CDR3 reads CATSQYSTGELFF. The DNA for the CDR3 is TGTGCCACCAGCCAGTACAGCACCGGGGAGCTGTTTTTT. Supplemented by reference TRBV15 and TRBJ2-2, the full variable domain reads DAMVIQNPRYQVTQFGKPVTLSCSQTLNHNVMYWYQQKSSQAPKLLFHYYDKDFNNEADTPDNFQSRRPNTSFCFLDIRSPGLGDTAMYLCATSQYSTGELFFGEGSRLTVL.

This clone came up once. The chain uses TRBV27 and TRBJ2-1; TRBD1 matches 7 bases. The CDR3 sequence is 15 residues long. Germline CDR1 MNHEY, CDR2 SMNVEV (reference sequence). Losses at the gene ends were 3 bases for V and 3 bases for J; bases not matched to a gene: 5. The CDR3 DNA follows: TGTGCCAGCAGTTTGGGACAGAATAACTACAATGAGCAGTTCTTC. The encoded protein is CASSLGQNNYNEQFF.

The chain joins TRBV5-4 to TRBJ2-2, with TRBD2 matching 10 bases. The germline V gene encodes CDR1 SGHNT and CDR2 YYREEE (reference sequence). J gave up 6 bases and V 1 base, and 3 bases lay outside the gene matches. The CDR3 contains 15 residues. Written as DNA, the CDR3 is TGTGCCAGCAGCTTGCTAGCGGGAGTGGCCGGGGAGCTGTTTTTT. This sequence encodes CASSLLAGVAGELFF.

The rearrangement joins TRBV9 to TRBJ2-4; tentatively, D is TRBD2 (6 bases). The germline V gene encodes CDR1 SGDLS and CDR2 YYNGEE. This CDR3 is built from 18 residues. The ends were cut back, 0 bases at V and 0 bases at J, with 16 bases in the middle. CDR3 bases: TGTGCCAGCAGCGTAGCTACGGGAGATACCCTAGCCAAAAACATTCAGTACTTC. This gives the protein CASSVATGDTLAKNIQYF.

In this sample, this clone turned up many times. The chain has TRBV11-2 and TRBJ2-1, with 8 bases lining up with TRBD2. Germline loops: CDR1 SGHAT, CDR2 FQNNGV. Germline trimming cut 5 bases from V and 0 bases from J; bases unmatched to any gene: 6. The CDR3 length is 16 residues. This CDR3 is CASSTFSGTSYNEQFF. The DNA of the CDR3 is TGTGCCAGCAGCACCTTTAGCGGGACCTCCTACAATGAGCAGTTCTTC.

The rearrangement links TRBV10-1 to TRBJ2-3, with D perhaps matching TRBD1 (5 bases). Per the germline V gene, CDR1 is WNHNN and CDR2 is SYGVQD (reference sequence). This CDR3 comprises 12 residues. V gave up 9 bases and J gave up 2 bases, with 9 bases separating them. CDR3 DNA: TGCGCCAGTGGACAATCCACAGATACGCAGTATTTT. It specifies CASGQSTDTQYF.

The V gene is TRBV10-3, the J gene TRBJ2-6; 10 nucleotides agree with TRBD2. The J segment lost 1 base and the V segment lost 5 bases, leaving 5 bases of the junction unmatched. This CDR3 is 17 amino acids long. Germline values: CDR1 ENHRY, CDR2 SYGVKD. The CDR3 DNA follows: TGTGCCATCAGTTCTCCGGGACTAGCGTCTGGGGCCAACGTCCTGACTTTC. It specifies CAISSPGLASGANVLTF.

The chain uses TRBV9 and TRBJ1-1, with 7 nucleotides matching TRBD1. From germline, CDR1 is SGDLS and CDR2 YYNGEE. J was trimmed by 0 bases and V by 1 base; bases with no gene match: 3. CDR3 length: 15 residues. The CDR3 region has the DNA TGTGCCAGCAGCGTAACCGGGACAGTGAACACTGAAGCTTTCTTT. Amino acid sequence: CASSVTGTVNTEAFF.